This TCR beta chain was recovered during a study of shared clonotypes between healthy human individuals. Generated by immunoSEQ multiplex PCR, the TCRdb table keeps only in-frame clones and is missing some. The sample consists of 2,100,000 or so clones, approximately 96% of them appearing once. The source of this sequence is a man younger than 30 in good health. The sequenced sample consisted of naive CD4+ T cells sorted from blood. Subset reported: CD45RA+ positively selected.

This chain's CDR3 is CASSPGDRAADTQYF. The CDR3 region has the DNA TGTGCCAGCTCACCGGGGGACAGGGCCGCAGATACGCAGTATTTT. The chain recombines TRBV18 with TRBJ2-3; TRBD1 agrees at 9 bases. V gave up 3 bases and J gave up 4 bases; unmatched junction bases: 5. Germline V gives CDR1 KGHSH, CDR2 LQKENI. The CDR3 contains 15 residues.